The clone carrying this TCR beta chain occurred a few times. No antigen is known for it. Germline CDR1 reads SQVTM; CDR2 reads ANQGSEA. CDR3 length: 13 amino acids. The V and J ends lost 4 bases and 5 bases, in that order; junction bases with no gene match: 4. This entry comes from a study of pediatric ulcerative colitis. Study-wide points: Some T cells in rectal biopsies may come from blood, especially with overt colitis. Acute severe colitis showed lower rectal diversity from clonal expansions.

Up to 500,000 reads were sequenced per sample. The data were produced by immunoSEQ multiplex PCR, yet TCRdb's version contains in-frame clones alone and is incomplete. The data hold about 15,000 clones, with about 76% observed a single time. One to two pinch biopsies were taken from the rectum during colonoscopy. The diagnostic colonoscopy in ulcerative colitis patients preceded any immunosuppressive treatment. The clonotype originates from a girl between 5 and 17 years old with moderate ulcerative colitis. Source material: gut tissue. The chain has TRBV29-1 and TRBJ2-2, with 7 nucleotides matching TRBD1. The CDR3 sequence is CSVGQGSTGELFF. For the CDR3, the DNA is TGCAGCGTTGGACAGGGATCGACCGGGGAGCTGTTTTTT.